This TCR beta chain was profiled in a study of T cell changes during pregnancy in multiple sclerosis. The CDR3 is 18 residues long. Germline values: CDR1 MNHEY, CDR2 SMNVEV (reference sequence). Trimming removed 7 bases at V and 0 bases at J, with 22 bases between. Generated by immunoSEQ multiplex PCR, the TCRdb table keeps only in-frame clones and is missing some. The profile covers tens of thousands of clones, with over 75% appearing a single time and about 0.7% taken by the ten largest. The sequencing used CD4+ T cells from peripheral blood mononuclear cells, collected before pregnancy. The genes are TRBV27 and TRBJ1-3, with D possibly matching TRBD1 (5 bases). The sequence was obtained from a female donor with multiple sclerosis, enrolled in a pregnancy study. The CDR3 sequence: CASTPLGGDLHSGNTIYF. For the CDR3, the DNA is TGTGCCAGCACCCCCCTTGGAGGGGACCTCCACTCTGGAAACACCATATATTTT.